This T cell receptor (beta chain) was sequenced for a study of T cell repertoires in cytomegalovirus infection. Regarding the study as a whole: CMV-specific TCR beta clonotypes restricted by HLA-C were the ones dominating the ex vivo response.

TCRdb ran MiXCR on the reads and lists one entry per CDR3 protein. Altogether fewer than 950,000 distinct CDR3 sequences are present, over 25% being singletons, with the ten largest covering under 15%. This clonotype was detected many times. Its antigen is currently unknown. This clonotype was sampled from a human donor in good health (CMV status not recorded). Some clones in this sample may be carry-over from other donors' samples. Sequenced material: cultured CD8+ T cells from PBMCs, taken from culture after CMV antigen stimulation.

CDR3 bases: TGTGCCAGTAGTATGGGGGACACCGGGGAGCTGTTTTTT. It translates to CASSMGDTGELFF. This chain joins TRBV19 and TRBJ2-2, with D perhaps assigned TRBD1 or TRBD2 (5 bases each). Germline CDR1 and CDR2: LNHDA and SQIVND (reference sequence). CDR3 size: 13 residues. The ends were cut back, 3 bases at V and 3 bases at J, with 5 bases in the middle.